This entry lists 11 T cell receptor beta chains sequenced from one sample in a study of shared clonotypes between healthy human individuals. The table came from immunoSEQ multiplex PCR; TCRdb's copy has only in-frame clones and leaves some out. The sample includes about 2.3 million clones, more than 85% of them seen just once. The specimen was naive CD4+ T cells from PBMCs. Stated subset: CD45RA+ positively selected. The source is a man younger than 30 in good health. Some clones in this sample may be carry-over from other donors' samples.

The CDR3 DNA reads as TGCGCCAGCAGTGAAAACCAAGAGACCCAGTACTTC. This gives the protein CASSENQETQYF. This rearrangement joins TRBV10-2 to TRBJ2-5; no clear D gene. The V end lost 3 bases, the J end lost 0 bases, and 2 bases lay between the germline ends. The germline CDR1 and CDR2 sequences are WSHSY and SAAADI. The CDR3 totals 12 residues.

The chain joins TRBV5-4 to TRBJ2-3, with TRBD2 matching over 9 bases. This CDR3 has 17 amino acids. With V trimmed by 0 bases and J by 2 bases, 7 bases remained unmatched. Germline values: CDR1 SGHNT, CDR2 YYREEE (reference sequence). The CDR3 nucleotides are TGTGCCAGCAGCTTGGATCCTCTAGCGGGACCCACAGATACGCAGTATTTT. Amino acid sequence: CASSLDPLAGPTDTQYF. Filled out from reference TRBV5-4 and TRBJ2-3, the complete variable domain reads ETGVTQSPTHLIKTRGQQVTLRCSSQSGHNTVSWYQQALGQGPQFIFQYYREEENGRGNFPPRFSGLQFPNYSSELNVNALELDDSALYLCASSLDPLAGPTDTQYFGPGTRLTVL.

The rearrangement uses TRBV5-1 and TRBJ2-7; D not certain. The germline V and J ends were trimmed by 1 base and 2 bases, with 10 bases remaining between them. The CDR3 extends over 14 amino acids. Germline CDR1 is SGHRS and CDR2 is YFSETQ. This CDR3 reads CASSLRSVTYEQYF. Here the CDR3 DNA reads TGCGCCAGCAGCTTGCGATCGGTTACCTACGAGCAGTACTTC.

This clone was detected only once. The V gene is TRBV5-1, the J gene TRBJ2-1; TRBD2 agrees at 15 bases. The V and J ends lost 4 bases and 10 bases, in that order; junction bases with no gene match: 15. This CDR3 has 18 residues. CDR1 and CDR2 (germline): SGHRS, YFSETQ. The CDR3 DNA follows: TGCGCCAGCAGCCGGACTAGCGGGAGGGCCTTCGTGCTCCCGGAGCAGTTCTTC. It codes for CASSRTSGRAFVLPEQFF.

This chain connects TRBV19 to TRBJ1-1; tentative D call: TRBD1 (5 bases). Germline V gives CDR1 LNHDA, CDR2 SQIVND (reference sequence). This CDR3 is 15 amino acids long. V was shortened by 10 bases and J by 0 bases, with 18 bases between the two germline ends. The CDR3 coding sequence is TGTGCCACCTCAACGACGGGGCGGATGAACACTGAAGCTTTCTTT. This encodes CATSTTGRMNTEAFF.

The chain links TRBV6-6 to TRBJ1-1; 7 bases are a match to TRBD1. Germline lookup yields CDR1 MNHNY and CDR2 SVGAGI (reference sequence). V dropped 2 bases and J dropped 4; count of bases not matched to a gene: 4. There are 14 residues in the CDR3. The CDR3 DNA follows: TGTGCCAGCAGTTACGTCCCAGGGGGCACTGAAGCTTTCTTT. Amino acids: CASSYVPGGTEAFF.

The CDR3 is CASSKAVSGRAGNEQFF. The CDR3 nucleotides are TGTGCCAGCAGCAAAGCGGTTAGCGGGAGGGCGGGCAATGAGCAGTTCTTC. This chain uses TRBV21-1 with TRBJ2-1; TRBD2, the table's D call, was not compared with the DNA. TRBV21-1 is a pseudogene. This CDR3 has 17 amino acids.

CDR3 in DNA: TGTGCCAGCAAGGGGACAGCACACTATGGCTACACCTTC. This gives the protein CASKGTAHYGYTF. J is TRBJ1-2 and V is TRBV6-1; 7 bases align to TRBD1. Germline values: CDR1 MNHNS, CDR2 SASEGT. V shed 7 bases and J 3 bases; nucleotides not matched to a gene: 5. The CDR3 contains 13 residues.

The V and J genes are TRBV30 and TRBJ2-5; D not resolved. Germline V CDR1 and CDR2: GTSNPN, SVGIG (reference sequence). Trimming took off 3 bases at V and 2 bases at J, with 10 bases between the two ends. CDR3 length: 13 amino acids. The CDR3 sequence: CAWSAGRQETQYF. The CDR3 nucleotides are TGTGCCTGGAGCGCCGGACGTCAAGAGACCCAGTACTTC. Combining the CDR3 with reference TRBV30 and TRBJ2-5 gives the whole variable domain SQTIHQWPATLVQPVGSPLSLECTVEGTSNPNLYWYRQAAGRGLQLLFYSVGIGQISSEVPQNLSASRPQDRQFILSSKKLLLSDSGFYLCAWSAGRQETQYFGPGTRLLVL.

The rearrangement uses TRBV28 and TRBJ2-1; TRBD1 matches at 10 bases. CDR1 and CDR2 from the germline V gene are MDHEN and SYDVKM. CDR3 length equals 14 residues. V dropped 5 bases and J dropped 5; count of bases not matched to a gene: 3. Written as DNA, the CDR3 is TGTGCCAGCAGTGGACAGGGGGTCCACAATGAGCAGTTCTTC. It encodes CASSGQGVHNEQFF. Full variable domain (missing parts from reference TRBV28 and TRBJ2-1): DVKVTQSSRYLVKRTGEKVFLECVQDMDHENMFWYRQDPGLGLRLIYFSYDVKMKEKGDIPEGYSVSREKKERFSLILESASTNQTSMYLCASSGQGVHNEQFFGPGTRLTVL.

The V gene is TRBV18, the J gene TRBJ2-6; D gene uncertain. The CDR3 is 17 amino acids. Trimming stripped 5 bases from V and 4 bases from J, with 18 bases between. The germline V gene encodes CDR1 KGHSH and CDR2 LQKENI. CDR3 bases: TGTGCCAGCTCAGCCTCTCCCGGACGTGGCGGGGCCAACGTCCTGACTTTC. Protein sequence: CASSASPGRGGANVLTF.